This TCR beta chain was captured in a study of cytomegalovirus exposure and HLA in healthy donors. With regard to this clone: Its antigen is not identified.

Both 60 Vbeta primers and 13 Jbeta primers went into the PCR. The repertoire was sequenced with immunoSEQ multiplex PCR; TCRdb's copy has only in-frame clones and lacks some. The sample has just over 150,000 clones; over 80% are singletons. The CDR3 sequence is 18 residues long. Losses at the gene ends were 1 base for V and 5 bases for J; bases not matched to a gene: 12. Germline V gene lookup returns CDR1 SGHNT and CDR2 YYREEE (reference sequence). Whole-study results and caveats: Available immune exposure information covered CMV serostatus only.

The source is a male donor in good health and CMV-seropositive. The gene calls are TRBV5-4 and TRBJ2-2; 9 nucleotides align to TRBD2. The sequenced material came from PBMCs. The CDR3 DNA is TGTGCCAGCAGCTTGCCGGCTAGCGGGGTGGTGGGGACCGGGGAGCTGTTTTTT. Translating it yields CASSLPASGVVGTGELFF.